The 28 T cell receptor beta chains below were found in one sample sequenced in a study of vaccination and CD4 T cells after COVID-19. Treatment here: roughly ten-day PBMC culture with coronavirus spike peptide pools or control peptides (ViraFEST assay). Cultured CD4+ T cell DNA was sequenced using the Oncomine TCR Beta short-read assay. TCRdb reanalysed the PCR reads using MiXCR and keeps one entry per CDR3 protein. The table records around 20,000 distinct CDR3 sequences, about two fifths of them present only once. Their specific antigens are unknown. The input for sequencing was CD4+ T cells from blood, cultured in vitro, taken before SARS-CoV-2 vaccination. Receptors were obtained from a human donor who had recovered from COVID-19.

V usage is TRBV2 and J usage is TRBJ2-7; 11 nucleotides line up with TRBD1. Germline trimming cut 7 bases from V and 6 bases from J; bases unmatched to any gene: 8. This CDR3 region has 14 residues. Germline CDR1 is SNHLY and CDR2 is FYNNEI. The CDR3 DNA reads TGTGCCAGCACCGACCGGGACAGGGGGGGCGAGCAGTACTTC. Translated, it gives CASTDRDRGGEQYF. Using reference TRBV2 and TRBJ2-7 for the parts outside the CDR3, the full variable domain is EPEVTQTPSHQVTQMGQEVILRCVPISNHLYFYWYRQILGQKVEFLVSFYNNEISEKSEIFDDQFSVERPDGSNFTLKIRSTKLEDSAMYFCASTDRDRGGEQYFGPGTRLTVT.

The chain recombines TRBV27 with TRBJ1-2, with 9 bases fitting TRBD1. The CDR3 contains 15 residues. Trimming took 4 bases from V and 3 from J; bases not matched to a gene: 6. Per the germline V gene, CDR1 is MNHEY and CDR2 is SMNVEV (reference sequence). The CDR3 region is CASSSWTGDDYGYTF. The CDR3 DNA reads TGTGCCAGCAGTTCCTGGACAGGGGATGACTATGGCTACACCTTC.

The CDR3 protein is CASSFAYIGLAGGNNEQFF. The CDR3 DNA is TGTGCCAGCAGCTTTGCCTACATTGGACTAGCGGGAGGAAATAATGAGCAGTTCTTC. This chain connects TRBV12-1 to TRBJ2-1; the D call TRBD2 from the table was never checked on the DNA. TRBV12-1 represents a pseudogene. This CDR3 region has 19 residues.

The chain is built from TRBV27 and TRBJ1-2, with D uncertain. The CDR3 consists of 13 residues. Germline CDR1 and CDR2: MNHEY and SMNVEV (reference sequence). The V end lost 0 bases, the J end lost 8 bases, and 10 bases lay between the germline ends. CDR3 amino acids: CASSLSGYSGYTF. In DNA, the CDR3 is TGTGCCAGCAGTTTATCTGGGTATAGCGGCTACACCTTC.

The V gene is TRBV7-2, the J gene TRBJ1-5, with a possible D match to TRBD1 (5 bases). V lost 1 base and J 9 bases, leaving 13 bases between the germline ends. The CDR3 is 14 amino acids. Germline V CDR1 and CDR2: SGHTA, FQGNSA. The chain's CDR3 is CASSLDQGLGPQHF. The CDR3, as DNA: TGTGCCAGCAGCTTAGACCAGGGCCTGGGGCCCCAGCATTTT.

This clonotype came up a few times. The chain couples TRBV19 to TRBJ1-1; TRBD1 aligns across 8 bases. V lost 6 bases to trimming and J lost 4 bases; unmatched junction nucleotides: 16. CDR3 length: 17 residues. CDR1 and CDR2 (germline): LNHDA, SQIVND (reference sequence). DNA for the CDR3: TGTGCCAGTAGAATTGGACAGGGTGGTGAGTGGCGCACTGAAGCTTTCTTT. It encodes CASRIGQGGEWRTEAFF.

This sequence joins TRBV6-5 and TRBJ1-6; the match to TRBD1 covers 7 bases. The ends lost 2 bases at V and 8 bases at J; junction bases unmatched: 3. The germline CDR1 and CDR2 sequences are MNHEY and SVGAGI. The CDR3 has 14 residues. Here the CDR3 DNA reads TGTGCCAGCAGTTACGAGGGGGCAGATTCACCCCTCCACTTT. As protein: CASSYEGADSPLHF.

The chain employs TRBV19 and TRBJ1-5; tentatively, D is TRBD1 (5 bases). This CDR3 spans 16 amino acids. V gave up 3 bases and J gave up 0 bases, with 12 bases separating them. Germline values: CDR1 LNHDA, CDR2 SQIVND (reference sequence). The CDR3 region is CASSILEGTSNQPQHF. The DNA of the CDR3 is TGTGCCAGTAGTATCCTCGAGGGGACTAGCAATCAGCCCCAGCATTTT.

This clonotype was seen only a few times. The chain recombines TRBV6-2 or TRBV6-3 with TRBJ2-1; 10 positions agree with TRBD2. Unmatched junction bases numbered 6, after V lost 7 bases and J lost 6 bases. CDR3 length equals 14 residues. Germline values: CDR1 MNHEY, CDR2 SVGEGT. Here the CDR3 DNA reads TGTGCCAGCACCCGGACTAGCGGAGTCAATGAGCAGTTCTTC. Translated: CASTRTSGVNEQFF.

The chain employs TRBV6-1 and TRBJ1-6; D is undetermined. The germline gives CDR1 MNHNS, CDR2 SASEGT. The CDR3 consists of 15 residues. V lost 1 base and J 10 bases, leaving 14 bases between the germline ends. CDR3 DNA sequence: TGTGCCAGCAGTGAAGGGATTATCGGGCGATCACCCCTCCACTTT. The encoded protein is CASSEGIIGRSPLHF.

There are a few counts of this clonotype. The chain's CDR3 is CAISESFVGLKQETQYF. As DNA, the CDR3 is TGTGCCATCAGTGAGTCATTTGTGGGACTTAAACAAGAGACCCAGTACTTC. This chain joins TRBV10-3 and TRBJ2-5; TRBD2 might be the D (6 bases). The CDR3 spans 17 residues. CDR1 and CDR2 (germline): ENHRY, SYGVKD. Trimming took off 0 bases at V and 2 bases at J, with 16 bases between the two ends.

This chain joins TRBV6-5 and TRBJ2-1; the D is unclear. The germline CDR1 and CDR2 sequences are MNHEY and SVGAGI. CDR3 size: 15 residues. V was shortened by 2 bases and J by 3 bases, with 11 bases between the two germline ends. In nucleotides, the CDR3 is TGTGCCAGCAGTTACCTGGGGTTAGGCTACAATGAGCAGTTCTTC. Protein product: CASSYLGLGYNEQFF.

The CDR3 DNA follows: TGTGCCATCAGTGCCTCTACAGCAGGGGGACAGGTACATGGCTACACCTTC. It yields the protein CAISASTAGGQVHGYTF. The V gene is TRBV10-3, the J gene TRBJ1-2; 8 bases fit TRBD1. The CDR3 is 17 amino acids. Losses at the gene ends were 4 bases for V and 6 bases for J; bases not matched to a gene: 16. From germline, CDR1 is ENHRY and CDR2 SYGVKD.

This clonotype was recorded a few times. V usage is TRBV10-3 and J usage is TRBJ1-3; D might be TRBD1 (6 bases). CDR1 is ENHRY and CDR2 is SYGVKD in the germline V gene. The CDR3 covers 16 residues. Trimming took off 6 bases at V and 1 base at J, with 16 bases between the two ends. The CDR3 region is CAISPGQPLSGNTIYF. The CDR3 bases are TGTGCCATCAGCCCCGGACAGCCCTTATCTGGAAACACCATATATTTT.

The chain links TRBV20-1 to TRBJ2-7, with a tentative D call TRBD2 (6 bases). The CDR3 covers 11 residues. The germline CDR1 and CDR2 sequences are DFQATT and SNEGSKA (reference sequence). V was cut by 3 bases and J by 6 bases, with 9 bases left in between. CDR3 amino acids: CSARAGIEQYF. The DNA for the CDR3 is TGCAGTGCTAGGGCGGGAATCGAGCAGTACTTC.

The CDR3 nucleotides are TGTGCCAGCCGAAGCGGGAATGATCGCTTCTATGAGCAGTTCTTC. Translated: CASRSGNDRFYEQFF. This chain uses TRBV6-1 with TRBJ2-1; 7 nucleotides line up with TRBD2. Germline CDR1 reads MNHNS; CDR2 reads SASEGT. J was trimmed by 8 bases and V by 8 bases; bases with no gene match: 15. The CDR3 is made up of 15 amino acids.

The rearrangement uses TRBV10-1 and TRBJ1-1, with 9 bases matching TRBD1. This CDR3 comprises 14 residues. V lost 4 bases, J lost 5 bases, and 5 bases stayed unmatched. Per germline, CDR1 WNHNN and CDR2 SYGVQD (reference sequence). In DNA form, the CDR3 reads TGCGCCAGCAGTGTAGGACAGGGGAATACTGAAGCTTTCTTT. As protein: CASSVGQGNTEAFF.

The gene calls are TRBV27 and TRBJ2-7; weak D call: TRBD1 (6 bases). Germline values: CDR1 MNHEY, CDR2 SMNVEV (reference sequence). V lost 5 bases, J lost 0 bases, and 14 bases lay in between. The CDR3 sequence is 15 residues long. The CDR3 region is CASSIYRESSYEQYF. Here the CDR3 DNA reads TGTGCCAGCAGTATCTACAGGGAAAGCTCCTACGAGCAGTACTTC.

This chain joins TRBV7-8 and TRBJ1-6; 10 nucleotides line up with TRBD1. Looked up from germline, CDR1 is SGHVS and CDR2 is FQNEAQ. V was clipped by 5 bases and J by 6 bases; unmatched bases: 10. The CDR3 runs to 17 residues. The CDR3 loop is CASSTLMRTGGNSPLHF. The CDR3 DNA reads TGTGCCAGCAGCACACTAATGAGGACAGGGGGTAATTCACCCCTCCACTTT.

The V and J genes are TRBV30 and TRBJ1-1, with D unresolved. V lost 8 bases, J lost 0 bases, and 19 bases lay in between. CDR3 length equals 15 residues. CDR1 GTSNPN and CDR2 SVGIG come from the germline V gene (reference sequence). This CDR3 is CASSLAPTVNTEAFF. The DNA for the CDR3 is TGTGCCAGCAGCTTAGCGCCAACTGTGAACACTGAAGCTTTCTTT.

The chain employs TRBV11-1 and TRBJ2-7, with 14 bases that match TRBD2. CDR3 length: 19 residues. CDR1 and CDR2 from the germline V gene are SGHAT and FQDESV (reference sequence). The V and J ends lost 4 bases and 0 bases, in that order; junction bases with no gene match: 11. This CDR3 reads CASSSPTSGRARGSYEQYF. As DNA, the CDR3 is TGTGCCAGCAGCTCTCCGACTAGCGGGAGGGCGAGGGGCTCCTACGAGCAGTACTTC.

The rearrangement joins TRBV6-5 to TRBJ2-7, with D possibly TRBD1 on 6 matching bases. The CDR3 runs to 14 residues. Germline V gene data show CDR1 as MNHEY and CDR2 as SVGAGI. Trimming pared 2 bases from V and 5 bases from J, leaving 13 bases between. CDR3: CASSYGQGIHEQYF. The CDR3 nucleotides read TGTGCCAGCAGTTACGGGCAGGGGATCCACGAGCAGTACTTC.

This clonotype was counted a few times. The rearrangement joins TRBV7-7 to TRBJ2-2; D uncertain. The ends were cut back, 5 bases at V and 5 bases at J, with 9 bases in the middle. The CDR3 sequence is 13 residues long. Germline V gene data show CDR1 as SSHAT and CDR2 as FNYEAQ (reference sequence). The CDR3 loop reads CASSPSRTGELFF. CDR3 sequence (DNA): TGTGCCAGCAGCCCAAGTAGGACCGGGGAGCTGTTTTTT.

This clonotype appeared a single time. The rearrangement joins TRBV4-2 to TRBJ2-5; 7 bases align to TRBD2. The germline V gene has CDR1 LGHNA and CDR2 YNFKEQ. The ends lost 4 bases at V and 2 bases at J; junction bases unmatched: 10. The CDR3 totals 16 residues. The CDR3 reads CASSPGLDGDQETQYF. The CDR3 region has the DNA TGTGCCAGCAGCCCAGGACTAGACGGAGATCAAGAGACCCAGTACTTC.

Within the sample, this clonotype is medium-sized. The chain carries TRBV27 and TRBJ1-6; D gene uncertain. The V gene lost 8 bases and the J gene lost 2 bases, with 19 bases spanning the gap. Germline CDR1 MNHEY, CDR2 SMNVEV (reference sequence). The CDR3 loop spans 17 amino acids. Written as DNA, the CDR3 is TGTGCCAGCCCGACGGCCCCTGAGGGCACCTATAATTCACCCCTCCACTTT. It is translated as CASPTAPEGTYNSPLHF.

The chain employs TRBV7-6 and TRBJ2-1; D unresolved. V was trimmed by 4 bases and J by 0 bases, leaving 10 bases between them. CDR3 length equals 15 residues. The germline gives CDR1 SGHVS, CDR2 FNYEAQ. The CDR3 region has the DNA TGTGCCAGCAGCTACGAAATAAACTCCTACAATGAGCAGTTCTTC. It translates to CASSYEINSYNEQFF.

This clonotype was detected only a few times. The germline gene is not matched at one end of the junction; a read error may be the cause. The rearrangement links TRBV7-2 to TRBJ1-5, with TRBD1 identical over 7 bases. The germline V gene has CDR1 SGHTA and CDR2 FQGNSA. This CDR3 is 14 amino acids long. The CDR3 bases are TGTGCCAGTAGCTTCACAGGGGCCCAAACCCCCCAGCATTTT. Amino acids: CASSFTGAQTPQHF. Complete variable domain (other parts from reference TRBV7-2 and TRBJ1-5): GAGVSQSPSNKVTEKGKDVELRCDPISGHTALYWYRQSLGQGLEFLIYFQGNSAPDKSGLPSDRFSAERTGGSVSTLTIQRTQQEDSAVYLCASSFTGAQTPQHFGDGTRLSIL.

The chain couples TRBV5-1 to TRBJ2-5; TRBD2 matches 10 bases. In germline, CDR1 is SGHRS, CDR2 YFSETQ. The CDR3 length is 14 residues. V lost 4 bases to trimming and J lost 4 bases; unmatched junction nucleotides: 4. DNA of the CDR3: TGCGCCAGCAGCCAGCGGGGGGGCGCAGAGACCCAGTACTTC. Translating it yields CASSQRGGAETQYF.